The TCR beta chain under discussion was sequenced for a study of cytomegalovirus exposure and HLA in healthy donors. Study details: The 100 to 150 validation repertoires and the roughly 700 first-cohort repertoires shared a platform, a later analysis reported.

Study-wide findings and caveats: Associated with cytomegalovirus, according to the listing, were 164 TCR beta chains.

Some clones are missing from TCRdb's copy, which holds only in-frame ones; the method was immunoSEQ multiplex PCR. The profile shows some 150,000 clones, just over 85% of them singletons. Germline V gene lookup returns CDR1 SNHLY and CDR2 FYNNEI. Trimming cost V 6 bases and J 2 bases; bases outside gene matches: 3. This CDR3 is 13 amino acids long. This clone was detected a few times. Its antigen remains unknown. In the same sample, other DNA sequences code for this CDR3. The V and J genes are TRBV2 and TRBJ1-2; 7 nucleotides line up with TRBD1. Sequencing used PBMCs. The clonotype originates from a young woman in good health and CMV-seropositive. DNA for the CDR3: TGTGCCAGCAGACGGGACAGCAACTATGGCTACACCTTC. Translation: CASRRDSNYGYTF.